The 17 T cell receptor beta chains presented below share a single source sample, sequenced in a study of cytomegalovirus exposure and HLA in healthy donors. PCR used 60 Vbeta primers and 13 Jbeta primers. Measured with immunoSEQ multiplex PCR; TCRdb has only the in-frame clones, and not every one. The sample contains about 130,000 clones, 81% of which appear only once. The sample consisted of PBMCs. These receptors originate from a man younger than 35 in good health and CMV-seronegative.

The rearrangement joins TRBV19 to TRBJ2-1; 7 bases agree with TRBD1. Germline CDR1 reads LNHDA; CDR2 reads SQIVND (reference sequence). The ends lost 2 bases at V and 4 bases at J; junction bases unmatched: 5. The CDR3 is 15 amino acids. CDR3 residues: CASSIKQGSYNEQFF. Here the CDR3 DNA reads TGTGCCAGTAGTATAAAACAGGGGTCGTACAATGAGCAGTTCTTC.

The V and J genes are TRBV30 and TRBJ1-1, with D perhaps matching TRBD1 (6 bases). Trimming cost V 2 bases and J 2 bases, with 15 bases left between them. Looked up from germline, CDR1 is GTSNPN and CDR2 is SVGIG (reference sequence). The CDR3 length is 15 residues. The DNA of the CDR3 is TGTGCCTGGAGTCCCCCGGGGGGGCCAAACACTGAAGCTTTCTTT. Translated, it gives CAWSPPGGPNTEAFF.

In DNA form, the CDR3 reads TGTGCCAGCAGTTACCGGGACAGGGGAATCACTGAAGCTTTCTTT. Protein sequence: CASSYRDRGITEAFF. V usage is TRBV6-5 and J usage is TRBJ1-1; 10 bases agree with TRBD1. J gave up 4 bases and V 2 bases, and 4 bases lay outside the gene matches. CDR1 and CDR2 (germline): MNHEY, SVGAGI. This CDR3 spans 15 amino acids.

The gene calls are TRBV19 and TRBJ2-6; the D is unclear. In germline, CDR1 is LNHDA, CDR2 SQIVND (reference sequence). Trimming removed 6 bases from V and 4 bases from J, with 4 bases in between. This CDR3 comprises 12 residues. CDR3 sequence (DNA): TGTGCCAGTAGAGAGGGGGCCAACGTCCTGACTTTC. Translating it yields CASREGANVLTF. The full variable domain, completed using reference TRBV19 and TRBJ2-6, is DGGITQSPKYLFRKEGQNVTLSCEQNLNHDAMYWYRQDPGQGLRLIYYSQIVNDFQKGDIAEGYSVSREKKESFPLTVTSAQKNPTAFYLCASREGANVLTFGAGSRLTVL.

This clone was seen a handful of times. The chain joins TRBV9 to TRBJ2-3, with 9 bases fitting TRBD2. Trimming removed 2 bases from V and 3 bases from J; junction bases left unmatched: 10. From germline, CDR1 is SGDLS and CDR2 YYNGEE. The CDR3 sequence is 17 residues long. DNA of the CDR3: TGTGCCAGCAGCGTTCGGCTTGGCAGCGGGGGGACAGATACGCAGTATTTT. This gives the protein CASSVRLGSGGTDTQYF.

This sequence joins TRBV25-1 and TRBJ2-5; 10 nucleotides match TRBD1. The J call is doubtful: the DNA matches TRBJ2-7 better. The CDR3 is 15 residues long. Germline loops: CDR1 MGHDK, CDR2 SYGVNS. As DNA, the CDR3 is TGTGCCAGCAGCCCCTTCGGGACAGGGGCCTACGAGCAGTACTTC. This codes for CASSPFGTGAYEQYF.

The chain has TRBV10-3 and TRBJ1-1; weak D call: TRBD1 (6 bases). Trimming removed 10 bases from V and 11 bases from J, with 20 bases in between. The CDR3 runs to 12 residues. Germline V lookup: CDR1 ENHRY, CDR2 SYGVKD. The CDR3 coding sequence is TGTGCCACGGCAGTGGGGGGGGCTTGGGCTTTCTTT. Translated, it gives CATAVGGAWAFF.

The chain couples TRBV28 to TRBJ2-7; D gene uncertain. This CDR3 is 14 amino acids long. Germline assignment: CDR1 MDHEN and CDR2 SYDVKM. V lost 4 bases and J lost 2, with 12 bases in between. In nucleotides, the CDR3 is TGTGCCAGCAGTTCCTATTTGAGGACCTACGAGCAGTACTTC. Amino acids: CASSSYLRTYEQYF.

This chain connects TRBV27 to TRBJ2-1; 12 nucleotides align to TRBD2. Germline V lookup: CDR1 MNHEY, CDR2 SMNVEV (reference sequence). The ends lost 6 bases at V and 3 bases at J; junction bases unmatched: 6. The length of the CDR3 is 16 residues. The CDR3 loop is CASSQLTSGGYNEQFF. The CDR3 nucleotides are TGTGCCAGCAGCCAATTGACTAGCGGGGGCTACAATGAGCAGTTCTTC.

The CDR3 here is CASSLVAGEGQPQHF. In nucleotides, the CDR3 is TGTGCCAGCAGCTTAGTGGCAGGGGAAGGCCAGCCCCAGCATTTT. This rearrangement joins TRBV7-3 to TRBJ1-5, with D possibly TRBD1 on 6 matching bases. Per germline, CDR1 SGHTA and CDR2 FQGTGA. Between the trimmed V and J ends, which lost 2 bases and 7 bases, there was a span of 15 bases. This CDR3 is 15 amino acids long.

The V call is TRBV28, the J call TRBJ2-3; maybe TRBD2 (6 bases). V was shortened by 7 bases and J by 11 bases, with 25 bases between the two germline ends. The CDR3 totals 15 residues. Looked up from germline, CDR1 is MDHEN and CDR2 is SYDVKM. CDR3 in amino acids: CASTDSAASAMGQYF. The CDR3 DNA is TGTGCCAGCACCGATTCGGCAGCTAGCGCAATGGGGCAGTATTTT.

The V call is TRBV27, the J call TRBJ1-1; the D gene is possibly TRBD1 (6 bases). This CDR3 is built from 14 residues. Trimming shortened V by 6 bases and J by 4 bases, and 15 bases separated the two germline ends. Germline V gives CDR1 MNHEY, CDR2 SMNVEV (reference sequence). As DNA, the CDR3 is TGTGCCAGCAGGGGCCAGAGGGGGGGCACTGAAGCTTTCTTT. It translates to CASRGQRGGTEAFF.

The chain recombines TRBV6-5 with TRBJ1-5; D not certain. Germline CDR1 and CDR2: MNHEY and SVGAGI. The CDR3 has 14 residues. V lost 0 bases and J lost 4, with 7 bases in between. The CDR3 protein is CASSYSLLNQPQHF. The CDR3 DNA follows: TGTGCCAGCAGTTACTCTCTATTAAATCAGCCCCAGCATTTT.

The rearrangement links TRBV5-1 to TRBJ2-1; D possibly corresponds to TRBD2 (6 bases). The V gene lost 7 bases and the J gene lost 4 bases, with 15 bases spanning the gap. Germline V gives CDR1 SGHRS, CDR2 YFSETQ. The CDR3 spans 14 residues. The CDR3 sequence is CASGKVGGYNEQFF. CDR3 DNA: TGCGCCAGCGGTAAAGTGGGAGGTTACAATGAGCAGTTCTTC.

The chain recombines TRBV2 with TRBJ1-6; perhaps TRBD1 as D (5 bases). The CDR3 is made up of 14 amino acids. Germline CDR1 SNHLY, CDR2 FYNNEI. Trimming removed 6 bases from V and 5 bases from J, with 11 bases in between. This CDR3 reads CASRGRQHNSPLHF. The DNA for the CDR3 is TGTGCCAGCAGGGGGCGTCAGCATAATTCACCCCTCCACTTT.

V usage is TRBV11-2 and J usage is TRBJ1-3; D possibly corresponds to TRBD1 (5 bases). Per germline, CDR1 SGHAT and CDR2 FQNNGV. Deletions cut 5 bases from V and 3 bases from J, with 14 bases between. The CDR3 runs to 15 residues. The chain's CDR3 is CASSLRKGFGNTIYF. The CDR3 region has the DNA TGTGCCAGCAGCCTACGAAAGGGGTTTGGAAACACCATATATTTT.

This clone was detected only a few times. The rearrangement uses TRBV7-2 and TRBJ2-1, with 13 positions matching TRBD2. This CDR3 has 16 amino acids. V lost 4 bases and J lost 8; bases outside the gene matches: 8. Germline assignment: CDR1 SGHTA and CDR2 FQGNSA. The CDR3 is CASSSGLAGFRDEQFF. CDR3 bases: TGTGCCAGCAGCTCGGGACTAGCGGGGTTTCGCGATGAGCAGTTCTTC.